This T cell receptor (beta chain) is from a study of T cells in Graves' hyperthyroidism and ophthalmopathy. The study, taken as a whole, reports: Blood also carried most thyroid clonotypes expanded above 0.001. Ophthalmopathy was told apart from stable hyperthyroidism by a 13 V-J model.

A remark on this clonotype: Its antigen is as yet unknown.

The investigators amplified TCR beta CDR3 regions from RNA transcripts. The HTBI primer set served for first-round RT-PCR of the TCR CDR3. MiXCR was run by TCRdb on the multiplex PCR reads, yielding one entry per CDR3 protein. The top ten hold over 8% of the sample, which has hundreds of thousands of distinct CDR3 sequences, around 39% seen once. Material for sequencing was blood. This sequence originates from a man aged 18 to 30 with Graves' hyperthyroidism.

The CDR3 spells CASSARRDRVETQYF. The CDR3 nucleotides are TGTGCCAGCAGTGCTAGAAGGGACAGGGTCGAGACCCAGTACTTC. The V and J genes are TRBV25-1 and TRBJ2-5; 9 bases agree with TRBD1. The germline CDR1 and CDR2 sequences are MGHDK and SYGVNS. This CDR3 has 15 residues. V was clipped by 4 bases and J by 5 bases; unmatched bases: 8.